One and the same sample provided the 29 T cell receptor beta chains below, sequenced in a study of T cell repertoires in cytomegalovirus infection. For these TCRs, the target antigens are not known. Using its own MiXCR run on the reads, TCRdb lists one record per CDR3 protein. The sample carries around 100,000 distinct CDR3 sequences, around 45% recorded once. Specimen: CD8+ T cells from cultured PBMCs, collected from culture after CMV antigen stimulation. The receptors stem from a human donor in good health (CMV status not recorded). Some clones in this sample may be carry-over from other donors' samples.

The rearrangement joins TRBV7-6 to TRBJ2-5, with D unresolved. Trimming took off 6 bases at V and 1 base at J, with 15 bases between the two ends. The CDR3 contains 15 residues. The germline V gene has CDR1 SGHVS and CDR2 FNYEAQ. The CDR3 region has the DNA TGTGCCAGCAGTCTAGACCGAAGCATCCAAGAGACCCAGTACTTC. Protein: CASSLDRSIQETQYF.

In this sample, this clonotype turned up a few times. The junction shows a germline mismatch at one end, possibly a read error. The chain links TRBV19 to TRBJ2-1; 12 bases fit TRBD2. The CDR3 loop spans 15 amino acids. Looked up from germline, CDR1 is LNHDA and CDR2 is SQIVND (reference sequence). As DNA, the CDR3 is TGTGCCAGTAGTCTAGCGGGGGGGTCCTCCAATGAGCAGTTCTTC. Translation: CASSLAGGSSNEQFF.

This clonotype was counted between two and nine times. The chain employs TRBV7-2 and TRBJ1-2; D may be TRBD1 (6 bases). The germline V gene has CDR1 SGHTA and CDR2 FQGNSA. CDR3 size: 14 residues. V was shortened by 1 base and J by 3 bases, with 9 bases between the two germline ends. Written as DNA, the CDR3 is TGTGCCAGCAGCTTAGAGGCAGGGGACTATGGCTACACCTTC. This encodes CASSLEAGDYGYTF.

The chain combines TRBV19 with TRBJ1-1, with D possibly matching TRBD1 (5 bases). Germline-derived CDR1 and CDR2 are LNHDA and SQIVND (reference sequence). V lost 4 bases and J 0 bases, leaving 15 bases between the germline ends. This CDR3 has 16 amino acids. CDR3 protein: CASSRGTEPLNTEAFF. The CDR3 DNA reads as TGTGCCAGTAGTAGAGGGACCGAACCCTTGAACACTGAAGCTTTCTTT. Full variable domain (remainder filled in from reference TRBV19 and TRBJ1-1): DGGITQSPKYLFRKEGQNVTLSCEQNLNHDAMYWYRQDPGQGLRLIYYSQIVNDFQKGDIAEGYSVSREKKESFPLTVTSAQKNPTAFYLCASSRGTEPLNTEAFFGQGTRLTVV.

The chain combines TRBV9 with TRBJ2-3, with 9 bases matching TRBD2. V shed 0 bases and J 6 bases; nucleotides not matched to a gene: 8. Germline assignment: CDR1 SGDLS and CDR2 YYNGEE. CDR3 length: 16 residues. CDR3 bases: TGTGCCAGCAGCGTAGGGAATAGCGGGGGCGGGGATACGCAGTATTTT. This translates into CASSVGNSGGGDTQYF.

The CDR3 loop is CASIGGHLSTDTQYF. CDR3 coding DNA: TGTGCCAGCATTGGGGGACACCTCAGCACAGATACGCAGTATTTT. This chain uses TRBV28 with TRBJ2-3, with D maybe TRBD1 (6 bases). This CDR3 contains 15 residues. The V and J ends lost 7 bases and 0 bases respectively, with 14 bases between them. Germline V gene lookup returns CDR1 MDHEN and CDR2 SYDVKM.

The J gene is TRBJ1-1, the V gene TRBV29-1; 8 bases line up with TRBD1. V shed 6 bases, J shed 6 bases, and the junction held 6 bases outside the gene matches. The CDR3 contains 12 residues. Per the germline V gene, CDR1 is SQVTM and CDR2 is ANQGSEA. This chain's CDR3 is CSVRGQAPEAFF. CDR3 nucleotides: TGCAGCGTGAGGGGACAGGCCCCTGAAGCTTTCTTT. The whole variable domain, remainder taken from reference TRBV29-1 and TRBJ1-1, is SAVISQKPSRDICQRGTSLTIQCQVDSQVTMMFWYRQQPGQSLTLIATANQGSEATYESGFVIDKFPISRPNLTFSTLTVSNMSPEDSSIYLCSVRGQAPEAFFGQGTRLTVV.

This clonotype was detected many times. This sequence joins TRBV4-1 and TRBJ2-3; D is ambiguous. V gave up 4 bases and J gave up 0 bases, with 8 bases separating them. The V gene's germline CDR1 is MGHRA and CDR2 YSYEKL. This CDR3 has 14 residues. The CDR3 sequence: CASSLFSSTDTQYF. CDR3 coding DNA: TGCGCCAGCAGCCTTTTTTCGAGCACAGATACGCAGTATTTT.

This chain joins TRBV19 and TRBJ2-5; the match to TRBD2 covers 7 bases. Germline V gives CDR1 LNHDA, CDR2 SQIVND (reference sequence). The CDR3 spans 15 residues. With V trimmed by 0 bases and J by 1 base, 2 bases remained unmatched. CDR3 nucleotides: TGTGCCAGTAGTATAGACGGGGGGACCCAAGAGACCCAGTACTTC. Its translation: CASSIDGGTQETQYF.

This rearrangement joins TRBV12-3 or TRBV12-4 to TRBJ2-2, with D hard to call. The CDR3 spans 14 residues. Trimming removed 3 bases at V and 3 bases at J, with 8 bases between. CDR3 nucleotides: TGTGCCAGCAGTTTTTCAGGAGACACCGGGGAGCTGTTTTTT. It translates to CASSFSGDTGELFF.

The chain has TRBV4-1 and TRBJ2-2, with 10 bases lining up with TRBD1. After removal of 2 bases from V and 6 bases from J, the junction contained 6 bases not matched to a gene. Looked up from germline, CDR1 is MGHRA and CDR2 is YSYEKL. This CDR3 is 16 amino acids long. The DNA of the CDR3 is TGCGCCAGCAGCCAACCTCCGGGACAGGGGCCCGGGGAGCTGTTTTTT. It encodes CASSQPPGQGPGELFF.

This clonotype was recorded once. V gene TRBV12-3 or TRBV12-4 combines with J gene TRBJ2-7, with D possibly TRBD2 on 6 matching bases. Trimming left V 5 bases short and J 9 bases short, with 14 bases between. The CDR3 has 12 residues. CDR3 sequence (DNA): TGTGCCAGCAGTCCTTTCGGGGGTCGGCAGTACTTC. Translating it yields CASSPFGGRQYF.

V usage is TRBV29-1 and J usage is TRBJ1-1; D gene unclear. V was shortened by 3 bases and J by 2 bases, with 19 bases between the two germline ends. The CDR3 is made up of 16 amino acids. The germline gives CDR1 SQVTM, CDR2 ANQGSEA. CDR3: CSVDLVIVGINTEAFF. CDR3 in DNA: TGCAGCGTTGATTTGGTGATAGTGGGGATAAACACTGAAGCTTTCTTT.

V usage is TRBV2 and J usage is TRBJ1-2, with no clear D. The CDR3 spans 15 residues. The V gene lost 2 bases and the J gene lost 0 bases, with 10 bases spanning the gap. In germline, CDR1 is SNHLY, CDR2 FYNNEI. The CDR3 protein is CASSERAQANYGYTF. In DNA form, the CDR3 reads TGTGCCAGCAGTGAAAGGGCCCAAGCTAACTATGGCTACACCTTC.

In this sample, this clonotype turned up many times. J is TRBJ1-1 and V is TRBV7-9; D unresolved. The V and J ends lost 5 bases and 7 bases respectively, with 11 bases between them. This CDR3 is built from 12 residues. CDR1 is SEHNR and CDR2 is FQNEAQ in the germline V gene (reference sequence). The CDR3 sequence is CASSLGGGEAFF. The DNA for the CDR3 is TGTGCCAGCAGCCTGGGAGGAGGTGAAGCTTTCTTT.

This chain links TRBV19 with TRBJ2-1, with TRBD2 matching over 9 bases. Trimming at V came to 1 base and at J to 7 bases, leaving 8 bases not matched to a gene. Germline CDR1 is LNHDA and CDR2 is SQIVND (reference sequence). This CDR3 comprises 16 residues. The CDR3 sequence: CASSIGGGGAWNEQFF. For the CDR3, the DNA is TGTGCCAGTAGTATAGGGGGCGGGGGGGCCTGGAATGAGCAGTTCTTC. Full variable domain (outside the CDR3, taken from reference TRBV19 and TRBJ2-1): DGGITQSPKYLFRKEGQNVTLSCEQNLNHDAMYWYRQDPGQGLRLIYYSQIVNDFQKGDIAEGYSVSREKKESFPLTVTSAQKNPTAFYLCASSIGGGGAWNEQFFGPGTRLTVL.

This clonotype was seen only once. This chain joins TRBV12-5 and TRBJ1-4; D remains unclear. The CDR3 spans 15 residues. The ends were cut back, 5 bases at V and 6 bases at J, with 16 bases in the middle. Germline CDR1 LGHNT, CDR2 FRNRAP. The CDR3 bases are TGTGCTAGTGGTCCCGGACGGGCTCTTGATGAAAAACTGTTTTTT. This gives the protein CASGPGRALDEKLFF.

This clonotype occurred a few times. The J gene is TRBJ2-2, the V gene TRBV24-1; no clear D. Germline V gives CDR1 KGHDR, CDR2 SFDVKD. V shed 7 bases and J shed 1 base, with 6 bases lying between them. This CDR3 spans 13 amino acids. CDR3 DNA sequence: TGTGCCACCAGAGACGAGAACACCGGGGAGCTGTTTTTT. It is translated as CATRDENTGELFF.

This clonotype was detected a few times. The rearrangement links TRBV6-5 to TRBJ2-1, with 9 positions matching TRBD2. J lost 4 bases, V lost 2 bases, and 6 bases had no gene match. This CDR3 comprises 16 residues. Germline CDR1 MNHEY, CDR2 SVGAGI. CDR3 coding DNA: TGTGCCAGCAGTTACGTAGCGGGGGCCCCATACAATGAGCAGTTCTTC. It codes for CASSYVAGAPYNEQFF.

The chain is built from TRBV6-2 or TRBV6-3 and TRBJ1-4, with D unclear. Germline V lookup: CDR1 MNHEY, CDR2 SVGEGT. V dropped 5 bases and J dropped 0 bases, with 10 bases sitting between them. This CDR3 is 15 amino acids long. CDR3 DNA sequence: TGTGCCAGCAGTACGACGGATTCAACTAATGAAAAACTGTTTTTT. Protein: CASSTTDSTNEKLFF.

This sequence joins TRBV6-5 and TRBJ2-5, with TRBD1 matching over 7 bases. The CDR3 is 15 amino acids. V gave up 7 bases and J gave up 7 bases; unmatched junction bases: 15. Germline V gene lookup returns CDR1 MNHEY and CDR2 SVGAGI. The CDR3: CASTTDRVRGGTQYF. The DNA of the CDR3 is TGTGCCAGCACTACAGACAGGGTCCGGGGCGGGACCCAGTACTTC.

In this sample, this clonotype turned up a few times. The chain employs TRBV7-6 and TRBJ2-7; D call uncertain. Germline CDR1 is SGHVS and CDR2 is FNYEAQ. The V gene lost 1 base and the J gene lost 2 bases, with 6 bases spanning the gap. The CDR3 runs to 13 residues. The CDR3 nucleotides are TGTGCCAGCAGCTTAGGGCAGCCCTACGAGCAGTACTTC. This gives the protein CASSLGQPYEQYF. Complete variable domain (other parts from reference TRBV7-6 and TRBJ2-7): GAGVSQSPRYKVTKRGQDVALRCDPISGHVSLYWYRQALGQGPEFLTYFNYEAQQDKSGLPNDRFSAERPEGSISTLTIQRTEQRDSAMYRCASSLGQPYEQYFGPGTRLTVT.

This rearrangement joins TRBV12-3 or TRBV12-4 to TRBJ1-6, with D perhaps matching TRBD1 (5 bases). The CDR3 is made up of 13 amino acids. The germline V and J ends were trimmed by 7 bases and 9 bases, with 13 bases remaining between them. This CDR3 is CASKPQGGSPLHF. The CDR3 region has the DNA TGTGCCAGCAAGCCTCAGGGTGGTTCACCCCTCCACTTT.

The chain uses TRBV6-4 and TRBJ1-1; D remains unclear. The CDR3 is 13 amino acids. V was pared by 6 bases and J by 1 base, with 9 bases between. Germline loops: CDR1 MRHNA, CDR2 SNTAGT. The CDR3 loop is CASRGKPNTEAFF. CDR3 DNA sequence: TGTGCCAGCAGAGGCAAACCGAACACTGAAGCTTTCTTT.

The gene calls are TRBV5-1 and TRBJ2-3; no clear D. V lost 0 bases and J 6 bases, leaving 11 bases between the germline ends. CDR3 length: 14 amino acids. Germline loops: CDR1 SGHRS, CDR2 YFSETQ. CDR3 DNA: TGCGCCAGCAGCTTGGGGGCCCCAAGCGATACGCAGTATTTT. This sequence encodes CASSLGAPSDTQYF.

V usage is TRBV6-2 or TRBV6-3 and J usage is TRBJ1-1, with D unresolved. This CDR3 contains 15 residues. Trimming took off 2 bases at V and 1 base at J, with 11 bases between the two ends. From germline, CDR1 is MNHEY and CDR2 SVGEGT. CDR3 coding DNA: TGTGCCAGCAGTTACGTTGGGCTTTCGAACACTGAAGCTTTCTTT. This gives the protein CASSYVGLSNTEAFF.

In this sample, this clonotype turned up a few times. The chain combines TRBV7-6 with TRBJ2-7; 9 nucleotides line up with TRBD1. The CDR3 runs 15 residues. Per the germline V gene, CDR1 is SGHVS and CDR2 is FNYEAQ. Trimming took 0 bases from V and 3 from J; bases not matched to a gene: 3. The CDR3 reads CASSLAGTGNYEQYF. The DNA for the CDR3 is TGTGCCAGCAGCTTAGCTGGGACAGGGAACTACGAGCAGTACTTC.

This clonotype was picked up a small number of times. The chain carries TRBV4-1 and TRBJ1-2; 8 nucleotides align to TRBD1. The CDR3 runs to 15 residues. Unmatched junction bases numbered 1, after V lost 1 base and J lost 0 bases. CDR1 MGHRA and CDR2 YSYEKL come from the germline V gene. The CDR3 region is CASSQGTGTNYGYTF. CDR3 DNA: TGCGCCAGCAGCCAAGGGACAGGGACTAACTATGGCTACACCTTC.

The chain uses TRBV10-3 and TRBJ1-1; 7 bases map to TRBD1. CDR1 and CDR2 from the germline V gene are ENHRY and SYGVKD. V lost 11 bases, J lost 0 bases, and 12 bases stayed unmatched. The CDR3 spans 15 residues. The chain's CDR3 is CACSGQHFMNTEAFF. CDR3 in DNA: TGTGCCTGCTCGGGACAGCACTTCATGAACACTGAAGCTTTCTTT.